The present T cell receptor beta chain was sequenced within a study of T cell changes during pregnancy in multiple sclerosis. This CDR3 comprises 16 residues. Trimming removed 0 bases from V and 5 bases from J; junction bases left unmatched: 9. Germline loops: CDR1 MNHEY, CDR2 SVGAGI. Clones were read by immunoSEQ multiplex PCR, and TCRdb kept only the in-frame ones, dropping some. Here the sample spans around 37,000 clones, about 90% being singletons. This clonotype originated in a female donor with multiple sclerosis, enrolled in a pregnancy study. The chain couples TRBV6-5 to TRBJ1-2, with 7 nucleotides matching TRBD1. Sequences were derived from CD8+ T cells from peripheral blood mononuclear cells, sampled before pregnancy. CDR3 region: CASSYSAGTELYGYTF. The CDR3, as DNA: TGTGCCAGCAGTTACTCCGCCGGGACAGAACTATATGGCTACACCTTC.